These 18 T cell receptor beta chains share one sample of origin, sequenced in a study of blood T cell repertoires in COVID-19. Profiling relied on immunoSEQ multiplex PCR, and the TCRdb table lists in-frame clones only, not all of them. Of around 300,000 clones detected, 88% appear once; the ten largest clones hold less than 3%. The specimen was PBMCs or T cells enriched from blood (not recorded which). These receptors came from a woman in her forties or fifties who had recovered from COVID-19.

The J gene is TRBJ1-6, the V gene TRBV27; TRBD1 matches at 11 bases. Unmatched junction bases numbered 8, after V lost 6 bases and J lost 10 bases. The CDR3 consists of 15 residues. Germline V gene data show CDR1 as MNHEY and CDR2 as SMNVEV (reference sequence). This CDR3 reads CASRSGTGGYSPLHF. Here the CDR3 DNA reads TGTGCCAGCAGGTCCGGGACAGGGGGTTACTCACCCCTCCACTTT.

This sequence joins TRBV13 and TRBJ1-2, with D perhaps matching TRBD1 (5 bases). This CDR3 is 15 amino acids long. In germline, CDR1 is PRHDT, CDR2 FYEKMQ (reference sequence). V gave up 5 bases and J gave up 4 bases, with 17 bases separating them. Written as DNA, the CDR3 is TGTGCCAGCAGCACCCGACCGGGGGTCGGCTATGGCTACACCTTC. It encodes CASSTRPGVGYGYTF.

This chain links TRBV15 with TRBJ1-1; 7 bases are shared with TRBD1. Trimming removed 0 bases from V and 0 bases from J; junction bases left unmatched: 4. The germline V gene encodes CDR1 LNHNV and CDR2 YYDKDF (reference sequence). The CDR3 runs to 16 residues. This chain's CDR3 is CATSRDRGRVNTEAFF. CDR3 nucleotide sequence: TGTGCCACCAGCAGAGATAGGGGGCGCGTGAACACTGAAGCTTTCTTT. The entire variable domain, with the rest obtained from reference TRBV15 and TRBJ1-1, is as follows: DAMVIQNPRYQVTQFGKPVTLSCSQTLNHNVMYWYQQKSSQAPKLLFHYYDKDFNNEADTPDNFQSRRPNTSFCFLDIRSPGLGDTAMYLCATSRDRGRVNTEAFFGQGTRLTVV.

J is TRBJ2-3 and V is TRBV19; tentative D call: TRBD1 (5 bases). The CDR3 runs 18 residues. Germline V gene lookup returns CDR1 LNHDA and CDR2 SQIVND (reference sequence). Trimming cost V 4 bases and J 1 base, with 21 bases left between them. The DNA of the CDR3 is TGTGCCAGTAGTACCAGACAGTACTCGTCGATTCGCACAGATACGCAGTATTTT. Amino acid sequence: CASSTRQYSSIRTDTQYF.

Of note for this clone: The same CDR3 arises from other DNA sequences in this sample as well. V is TRBV7-9 and J is TRBJ1-5; 9 bases align to TRBD1. Germline CDR1 is SEHNR and CDR2 is FQNEAQ (reference sequence). This CDR3 spans 14 amino acids. Trimming removed 1 base from V and 7 bases from J; junction bases left unmatched: 2. CDR3 in DNA: TGTGCCAGCAGCTTAGAGGGACAGGGACAGCCCCAGCATTTT. This encodes CASSLEGQGQPQHF.

V usage is TRBV20-1 and J usage is TRBJ2-1; unclear D gene. The CDR3 length is 11 residues. The germline CDR1 and CDR2 sequences are DFQATT and SNEGSKA (reference sequence). This CDR3 reads CIAATYNEQFF. CDR3 nucleotides: TGCATCGCGGCCACCTACAATGAGCAGTTCTTC.

V is TRBV20-1 and J is TRBJ2-7; 10 bases map to TRBD2. Trimming at V came to 3 bases and at J to 5 bases, leaving 4 bases not matched to a gene. This CDR3 has 13 residues. Germline V CDR1 and CDR2: DFQATT, SNEGSKA (reference sequence). For the CDR3, the DNA is TGCAGTGCTAGTCTAGCGGGAGCAGACGAGCAGTACTTC. It is translated as CSASLAGADEQYF.

This chain joins TRBV5-6 and TRBJ1-5; D gene uncertain. This CDR3 is built from 15 residues. V lost 2 bases and J 0 bases, leaving 9 bases between the germline ends. Germline assignment: CDR1 SGHDT and CDR2 YYEEEE. This chain's CDR3 is CASSLGVRSNQPQHF. DNA of the CDR3: TGTGCCAGCAGCTTAGGAGTGCGTAGCAATCAGCCCCAGCATTTT.

The chain recombines TRBV9 with TRBJ1-1; 7 nucleotides align to TRBD1. The CDR3 is 15 amino acids. CDR1 and CDR2 from the germline V gene are SGDLS and YYNGEE. Trimming took 2 bases from V and 1 from J; bases not matched to a gene: 5. The DNA for the CDR3 is TGTGCCAGCAGCGTGGCCGGGACAGAGAACACTGAAGCTTTCTTT. This encodes CASSVAGTENTEAFF.

This chain connects TRBV19 to TRBJ1-6; a possible D gene is TRBD1 (5 bases). CDR1 and CDR2 (germline): LNHDA, SQIVND (reference sequence). This CDR3 is 14 amino acids long. Trimming took off 3 bases at V and 5 bases at J, with 8 bases between the two ends. This CDR3 is CASSITGDNSPLHF. The DNA for the CDR3 is TGTGCCAGTAGTATTACAGGAGATAATTCACCCCTCCACTTT.

The chain couples TRBV18 to TRBJ2-1, with 8 bases that match TRBD2. Unmatched junction bases numbered 6, after V lost 2 bases and J lost 0 bases. Germline CDR1 and CDR2: KGHSH and LQKENI. The CDR3 consists of 17 residues. This CDR3 reads CASSPTRTSRSYNEQFF. The CDR3 DNA follows: TGTGCCAGCTCACCAACCAGGACTAGCCGCTCCTACAATGAGCAGTTCTTC.

The V gene is TRBV7-2, the J gene TRBJ1-2, with TRBD1 matching 9 bases. Unmatched junction bases numbered 7, after V lost 6 bases and J lost 5 bases. Germline V gives CDR1 SGHTA, CDR2 FQGNSA. This CDR3 region has 14 residues. Written as DNA, the CDR3 is TGTGCCAGCAGTCTAGGACAGGGGATATATGGCTACACCTTC. The encoded protein is CASSLGQGIYGYTF.

This chain uses TRBV5-1 with TRBJ2-7, with a tentative D call TRBD2 (6 bases). The CDR3 runs 15 residues. Germline V CDR1 and CDR2: SGHRS, YFSETQ. Trimming removed 1 base at V and 0 bases at J, with 11 bases between. The CDR3 loop reads CASSLFAGTSYEQYF. The CDR3 nucleotides read TGCGCCAGCAGCTTGTTCGCGGGAACCTCCTACGAGCAGTACTTC. Variable domain in full (rest from reference TRBV5-1 and TRBJ2-7): KAGVTQTPRYLIKTRGQQVTLSCSPISGHRSVSWYQQTPGQGLQFLFEYFSETQRNKGNFPGRFSGRQFSNSRSEMNVSTLELGDSALYLCASSLFAGTSYEQYFGPGTRLTVT.

The gene calls are TRBV5-5 and TRBJ1-2; the match to TRBD1 covers 9 bases. Trimming removed 4 bases from V and 2 bases from J; junction bases left unmatched: 12. CDR3 length equals 17 residues. Germline values: CDR1 SGHKS, CDR2 YYEKEE (reference sequence). CDR3 nucleotide sequence: TGTGCCAGCAGCCACGGGACAGGGTTTCTGGCGAACTATGGCTACACCTTC. Residues: CASSHGTGFLANYGYTF.

The chain uses TRBV14 and TRBJ1-1, with D possibly matching TRBD1 (5 bases). This CDR3 is 14 amino acids long. The germline V gene encodes CDR1 SGHDN and CDR2 FVKESK. Trimming removed 4 bases at V and 5 bases at J, with 14 bases between. The CDR3 sequence: CASSLRGGYTEAFF. In DNA, the CDR3 is TGTGCCAGCAGCCTTCGCGGGGGTTATACTGAAGCTTTCTTT.

A few counts support this clone. This chain joins TRBV5-4 and TRBJ1-5; D gene uncertain. Trimming stripped 0 bases from V and 7 bases from J, with 11 bases between. The CDR3 consists of 14 residues. Germline V CDR1 and CDR2: SGHNT, YYREEE (reference sequence). This chain's CDR3 is CASSLGGKGQPQHF. The DNA of the CDR3 is TGTGCCAGCAGCTTGGGAGGGAAGGGACAGCCCCAGCATTTT.

The chain is built from TRBV2 and TRBJ1-5; 10 bases agree with TRBD1. The J segment lost 7 bases and the V segment lost 1 base, leaving 4 bases of the junction unmatched. The CDR3 loop spans 15 amino acids. Germline-derived CDR1 and CDR2 are SNHLY and FYNNEI. The DNA of the CDR3 is TGTGCCAGCAGTGAAGGGGGACAGGGGATCCAGCCCCAGCATTTT. Amino acids: CASSEGGQGIQPQHF.

V and J are TRBV6-2 or TRBV6-3 and TRBJ1-5; no firm D call. The germline gives CDR1 MNHEY, CDR2 SVGEGT. Trimming pared 5 bases from V and 3 bases from J, leaving 11 bases between. CDR3 size: 14 residues. CDR3 coding DNA: TGTGCCAGCAGTCCAGACGGGAACAATCAGCCCCAGCATTTT. Translating gives CASSPDGNNQPQHF.